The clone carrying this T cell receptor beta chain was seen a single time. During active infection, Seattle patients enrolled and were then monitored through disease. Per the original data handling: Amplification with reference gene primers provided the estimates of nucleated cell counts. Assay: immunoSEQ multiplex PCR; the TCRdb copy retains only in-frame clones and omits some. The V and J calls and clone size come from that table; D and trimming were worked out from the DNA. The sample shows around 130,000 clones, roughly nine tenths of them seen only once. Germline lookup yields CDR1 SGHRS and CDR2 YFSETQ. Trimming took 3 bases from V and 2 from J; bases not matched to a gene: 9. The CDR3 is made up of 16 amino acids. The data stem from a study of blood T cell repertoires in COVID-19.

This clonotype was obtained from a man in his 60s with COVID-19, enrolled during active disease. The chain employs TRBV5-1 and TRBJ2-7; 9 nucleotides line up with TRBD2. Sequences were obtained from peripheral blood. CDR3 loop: CASSSSGTSIPYEQYF. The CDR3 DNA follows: TGCGCCAGCAGCTCCTCCGGGACTAGCATCCCCTACGAGCAGTACTTC.